This TCR beta chain comes out of a study of blood T cell repertoires in COVID-19. As for the study in general: COVID-19 samples, acute and convalescent, were from the United States, Italy and Spain.

Losses at the gene ends were 4 bases for V and 1 base for J; bases not matched to a gene: 4. The CDR3 sequence is 15 residues long. The germline V gene has CDR1 LNHDA and CDR2 SQIVND (reference sequence). The data were produced by immunoSEQ multiplex PCR, yet TCRdb's version contains in-frame clones alone and is incomplete. The data hold 190,000 or so clones, with 86% observed a single time. The receptor's source is an older woman with acute or convalescent COVID-19. Sequencing was done on a sample of peripheral blood. The rearrangement links TRBV19 to TRBJ1-2; 9 bases fit TRBD1. The CDR3 DNA sequence: TGTGCCAGTAGTAAACCGGGACAGGGTAACTATGGCTACACCTTC. This gives the protein CASSKPGQGNYGYTF.